This T cell receptor (beta chain) was found in a study of T cells in Graves' hyperthyroidism and ophthalmopathy. Absence of ophthalmopathy progression within 18 months defined stable Graves' hyperthyroidism. Amplification of TCR beta CDR3 regions was performed using RNA transcripts as template. The TCR CDR3 was amplified in a first-round RT-PCR using the HTBI primer set. A single record per CDR3 protein comes from TCRdb applying MiXCR to the multiplex PCR reads. The data contain some 350,000 distinct CDR3 sequences, around 25% of them singletons. CDR1 and CDR2 (germline): MNHNS, SASEGT. The CDR3 is made up of 12 amino acids. Trimming removed 6 bases from V and 3 bases from J, with 9 bases in between. This clonotype appeared a few times.

Sequencing was done on a sample of blood. The rearrangement joins TRBV6-1 to TRBJ2-7; D is perhaps TRBD1 (6 bases). The TCR originated in a man in his fifties or sixties with Graves' hyperthyroidism. Written as DNA, the CDR3 is TGTGCCAGCAGCACAGGGAGCTACGAGCAGTACTTC. This encodes CASSTGSYEQYF.